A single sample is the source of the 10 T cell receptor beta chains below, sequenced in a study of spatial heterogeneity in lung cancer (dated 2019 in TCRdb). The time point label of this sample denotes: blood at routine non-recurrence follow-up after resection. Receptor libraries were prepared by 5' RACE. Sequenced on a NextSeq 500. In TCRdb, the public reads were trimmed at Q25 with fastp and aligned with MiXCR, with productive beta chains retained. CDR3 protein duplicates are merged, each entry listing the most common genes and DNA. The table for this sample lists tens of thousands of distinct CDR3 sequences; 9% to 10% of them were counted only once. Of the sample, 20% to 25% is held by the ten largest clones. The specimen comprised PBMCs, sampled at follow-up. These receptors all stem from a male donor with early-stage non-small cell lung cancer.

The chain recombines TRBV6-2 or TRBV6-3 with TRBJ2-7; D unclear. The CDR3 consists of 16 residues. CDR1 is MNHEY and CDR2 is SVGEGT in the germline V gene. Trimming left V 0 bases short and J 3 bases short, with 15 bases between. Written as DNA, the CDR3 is TGTGCCAGCAGTTACTCCCGGAGTTCAACCTTCTACGAGCAGTACTTC. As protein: CASSYSRSSTFYEQYF.

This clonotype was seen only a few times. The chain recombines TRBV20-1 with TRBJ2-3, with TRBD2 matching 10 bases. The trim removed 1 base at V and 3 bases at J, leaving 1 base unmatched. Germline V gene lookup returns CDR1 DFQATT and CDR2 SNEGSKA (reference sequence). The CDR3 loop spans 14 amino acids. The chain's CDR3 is CSARASGGTDTQYF. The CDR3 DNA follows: TGCAGTGCTAGAGCTAGCGGGGGTACAGATACGCAGTATTTT.

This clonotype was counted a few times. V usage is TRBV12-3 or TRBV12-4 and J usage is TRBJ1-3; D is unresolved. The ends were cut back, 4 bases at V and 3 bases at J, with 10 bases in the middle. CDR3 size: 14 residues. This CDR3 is CASSWTPGGNTIYF. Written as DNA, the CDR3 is TGTGCCAGCAGTTGGACCCCAGGTGGAAACACCATATATTTT.

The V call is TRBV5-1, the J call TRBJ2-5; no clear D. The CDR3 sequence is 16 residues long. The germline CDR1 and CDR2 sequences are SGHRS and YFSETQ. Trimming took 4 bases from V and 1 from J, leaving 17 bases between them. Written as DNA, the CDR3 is TGCGCCAGCAGCAAACAAACCCGGACGGGCCAAGAGACCCAGTACTTC. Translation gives CASSKQTRTGQETQYF.

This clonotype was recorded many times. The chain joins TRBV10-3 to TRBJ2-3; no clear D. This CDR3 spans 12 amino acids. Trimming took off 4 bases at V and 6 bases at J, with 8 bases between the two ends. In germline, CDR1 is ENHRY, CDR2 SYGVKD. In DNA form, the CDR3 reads TGTGCCATCAGTGGGTCAGCGGATACGCAGTATTTT. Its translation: CAISGSADTQYF.

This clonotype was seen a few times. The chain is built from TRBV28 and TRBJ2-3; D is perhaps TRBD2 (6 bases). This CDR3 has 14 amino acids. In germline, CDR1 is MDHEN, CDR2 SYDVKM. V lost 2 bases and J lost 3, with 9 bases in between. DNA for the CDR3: TGTGCCAGCAGTTTAGGGGACTTTACAGATACGCAGTATTTT. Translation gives CASSLGDFTDTQYF.

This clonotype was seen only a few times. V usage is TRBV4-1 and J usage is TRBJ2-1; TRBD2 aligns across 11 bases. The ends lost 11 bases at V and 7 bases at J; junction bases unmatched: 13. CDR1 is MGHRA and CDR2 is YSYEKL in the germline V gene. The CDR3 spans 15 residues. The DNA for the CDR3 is TGCGCCCTATCATCGGCACTAGCGGGGGCGAATGAGCAGTTCTTC. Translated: CALSSALAGANEQFF.

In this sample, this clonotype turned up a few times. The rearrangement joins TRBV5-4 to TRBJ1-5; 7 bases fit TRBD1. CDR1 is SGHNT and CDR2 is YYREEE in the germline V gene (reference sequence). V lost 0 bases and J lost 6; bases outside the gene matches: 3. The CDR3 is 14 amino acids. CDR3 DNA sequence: TGTGCCAGCAGCTTGGAAGACAGGGCTCAGCCCCAGCATTTT. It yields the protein CASSLEDRAQPQHF.

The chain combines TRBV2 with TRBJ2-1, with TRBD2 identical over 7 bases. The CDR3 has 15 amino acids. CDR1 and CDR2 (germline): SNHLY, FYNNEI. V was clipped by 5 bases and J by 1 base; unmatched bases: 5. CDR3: CASSSRTSSYNEQFF. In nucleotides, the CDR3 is TGTGCCAGCAGTTCCCGGACTAGTTCCTACAATGAGCAGTTCTTC. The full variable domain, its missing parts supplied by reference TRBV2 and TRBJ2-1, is EPEVTQTPSHQVTQMGQEVILRCVPISNHLYFYWYRQILGQKVEFLVSFYNNEISEKSEIFDDQFSVERPDGSNFTLKIRSTKLEDSAMYFCASSSRTSSYNEQFFGPGTRLTVL.

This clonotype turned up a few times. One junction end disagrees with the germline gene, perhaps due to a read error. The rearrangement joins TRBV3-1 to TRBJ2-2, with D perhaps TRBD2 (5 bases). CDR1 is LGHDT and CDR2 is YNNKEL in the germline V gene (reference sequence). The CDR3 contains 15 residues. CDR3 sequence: CASRQAVITSGELFF. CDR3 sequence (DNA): TGTGCCAGCAGGCAAGCGGTGATTACATCCGGGGAGCTGTTTTTT. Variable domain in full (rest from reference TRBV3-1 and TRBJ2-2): DTAVSQTPKYLVTQMGNDKSIKCEQNLGHDTMYWYKQDSKKFLKIMFSYNNKELIINETVPNRFSPKSPDKAHLNLHINSLELGDSAVYFCASRQAVITSGELFFGEGSRLTVL.